These 23 T cell receptor beta chains came from one sample sequenced in a study of blood T cell repertoires in COVID-19. Generated by immunoSEQ multiplex PCR, the TCRdb table keeps only in-frame clones and is missing some. There are 130,000 to 150,000 clones in the sample; approximately 91% occur only once, and 10% to 13% lies in the top ten. The sample consisted of peripheral blood. These TCRs come from a man aged 50 to 60 with active or convalescent COVID-19.

The chain carries TRBV19 and TRBJ2-5; the D is unclear. The germline V and J ends were trimmed by 4 bases and 5 bases, with 5 bases remaining between them. This CDR3 has 11 residues. Germline V lookup: CDR1 LNHDA, CDR2 SQIVND (reference sequence). This chain's CDR3 is CASSTPETQYF. As DNA, the CDR3 is TGTGCCAGTAGTACCCCTGAGACCCAGTACTTC.

In its sample, this clone was seen a few times. This sequence joins TRBV29-1 and TRBJ1-1, with D perhaps TRBD1 (6 bases). This CDR3 is 14 amino acids long. V shed 2 bases and J shed 3 bases, with 13 bases lying between them. The germline CDR1 and CDR2 sequences are SQVTM and ANQGSEA. The CDR3 reads CSVERPGQYTEAFF. The CDR3 DNA is TGCAGCGTTGAACGGCCCGGACAGTACACTGAAGCTTTCTTT.

This clone was counted a single time. V usage is TRBV24-1 and J usage is TRBJ2-3; 10 bases fit TRBD2. CDR1 is KGHDR, CDR2 SFDVKD, per germline. With 5 bases clipped from V and 3 bases from J, the junction kept 13 bases outside the gene matches. The CDR3 consists of 18 residues. The CDR3 loop is CATSGLGPSGSRTDTQYF. CDR3 sequence (DNA): TGTGCCACCAGTGGATTAGGGCCTAGCGGGAGTAGGACAGATACGCAGTATTTT.

This clone was recorded once. V gene TRBV4-2 combines with J gene TRBJ2-2; 13 nucleotides align to TRBD2. The V and J ends lost 4 bases and 4 bases, in that order; junction bases with no gene match: 6. The CDR3 consists of 17 residues. CDR1 is LGHNA and CDR2 is YNFKEQ in the germline V gene. The chain's CDR3 is CASSLSGLAGFTGELFF. CDR3 bases: TGTGCCAGCAGCCTTTCGGGACTAGCGGGATTCACCGGGGAGCTGTTTTTT.

The rearrangement links TRBV6-5 to TRBJ1-5; D not resolved. V gave up 5 bases and J gave up 2 bases, with 13 bases separating them. Germline V gene sequence: CDR1 MNHEY, CDR2 SVGAGI. This CDR3 comprises 15 residues. As DNA, the CDR3 is TGTGCCAGCAGTCCCCCCAGTAGCCGCAATCAGCCCCAGCATTTT. Protein sequence: CASSPPSSRNQPQHF.

This chain links TRBV2 with TRBJ2-7, with a tentative D call TRBD1 (6 bases). The CDR3 length is 12 residues. V was shortened by 6 bases and J by 9 bases, with 15 bases between the two germline ends. The germline CDR1 and CDR2 sequences are SNHLY and FYNNEI. CDR3 sequence (DNA): TGTGCCAGCAGGGCCGGACAGCTCCTGCAGTACTTC. This gives the protein CASRAGQLLQYF.

This rearrangement joins TRBV19 to TRBJ2-2; 8 bases fit TRBD1. V dropped 5 bases and J dropped 0; count of bases not matched to a gene: 5. Germline V CDR1 and CDR2: LNHDA, SQIVND (reference sequence). The CDR3 has 16 amino acids. The DNA for the CDR3 is TGTGCCAGTAGTCTCAGGACAGGGACGAACACCGGGGAGCTGTTTTTT. Its translation is CASSLRTGTNTGELFF.

This chain uses TRBV28 with TRBJ1-5; no clear D gene. The V and J ends lost 5 bases and 8 bases respectively, with 13 bases between them. This CDR3 is 13 amino acids long. CDR1 and CDR2 from the germline V gene are MDHEN and SYDVKM. CDR3 residues: CASSRGVREPQHF. CDR3 DNA: TGTGCCAGCAGTCGTGGGGTGAGGGAGCCCCAGCATTTT.

The V gene is TRBV5-4, the J gene TRBJ2-7, with TRBD2 as a possible D gene (7 bases). The CDR3 consists of 15 residues. The V and J ends lost 0 bases and 4 bases respectively, with 14 bases between them. Germline assignment: CDR1 SGHNT and CDR2 YYREEE (reference sequence). DNA of the CDR3: TGTGCCAGCAGCTTGGCCGGCGGGGGCGGGTACGAGCAGTACTTC. Amino acid sequence: CASSLAGGGGYEQYF.

The chain employs TRBV6-5 and TRBJ1-5, with 8 bases fitting TRBD1. Looked up from germline, CDR1 is MNHEY and CDR2 is SVGAGI. The CDR3 is 15 residues long. Trimming at V came to 6 bases and at J to 7 bases, leaving 11 bases not matched to a gene. The CDR3 nucleotides read TGTGCCAGCAGGATGACAGGGGAGGGACGCCAGCCCCAGCATTTT. The encoded protein is CASRMTGEGRQPQHF.

The chain employs TRBV10-2 and TRBJ1-1, with a weak D call TRBD1 (6 bases). Trimming shortened V by 5 bases and J by 6 bases, and 13 bases separated the two germline ends. From germline, CDR1 is WSHSY and CDR2 SAAADI. The CDR3 extends over 13 amino acids. DNA for the CDR3: TGCGCCAGCAGTAGGGGGGGGCTGGCTGAAGCTTTCTTT. Translated: CASSRGGLAEAFF.

The chain carries TRBV18 and TRBJ1-5; TRBD1 aligns across 9 bases. Germline assignment: CDR1 KGHSH and CDR2 LQKENI. The CDR3 covers 16 residues. The trim removed 5 bases at V and 3 bases at J, leaving 8 bases unmatched. The CDR3 coding sequence is TGTGCCAGCTCAACATCGGGACAGGGATCCAATCAGCCCCAGCATTTT. The encoded protein is CASSTSGQGSNQPQHF.

V usage is TRBV18 and J usage is TRBJ2-5; 14 nucleotides align to TRBD2. Trimming removed 4 bases from V and 5 bases from J; junction bases left unmatched: 6. The CDR3 loop spans 16 amino acids. Per germline, CDR1 KGHSH and CDR2 LQKENI. CDR3 nucleotides: TGTGCCAGCTCACATGGGACTAGCGGGAGTACGGAGACCCAGTACTTC. Its translation is CASSHGTSGSTETQYF.

CDR3 nucleotide sequence: TGTGCCACCAGCTCTAGAGTTAAGAGCTCCTACGAGCAGTACTTC. As protein: CATSSRVKSSYEQYF. This chain links TRBV24-1 with TRBJ2-7; D gene unclear. The CDR3 sequence is 15 residues long. Trimming removed 7 bases from V and 0 bases from J, with 15 bases in between. The germline V gene has CDR1 KGHDR and CDR2 SFDVKD.

CDR3: CASPTRDTSYEQYF. The CDR3 coding sequence is TGTGCCAGTCCGACCCGGGACACTTCCTACGAGCAGTACTTC. The V gene is TRBV7-9, the J gene TRBJ2-7; maybe TRBD1 (6 bases). Germline CDR1 reads SEHNR; CDR2 reads FQNEAQ (reference sequence). This CDR3 contains 14 residues. Trimming took off 9 bases at V and 1 base at J, with 16 bases between the two ends. Full variable domain (remainder filled in from reference TRBV7-9 and TRBJ2-7): DTGVSQNPRHKITKRGQNVTFRCDPISEHNRLYWYRQTLGQGPEFLTYFQNEAQLEKSRLLSDRFSAERPKGSFSTLEIQRTEQGDSAMYLCASPTRDTSYEQYFGPGTRLTVT.

The count of this clone is one. The chain has TRBV12-3 or TRBV12-4 and TRBJ2-7; 7 bases line up with TRBD2. This CDR3 has 13 residues. The V and J ends lost 5 bases and 7 bases, in that order; junction bases with no gene match: 8. The DNA for the CDR3 is TGTGCCAGCAGTCCCGGGACTAAGGAGGAGCAGTACTTC. Translating it yields CASSPGTKEEQYF.

This chain uses TRBV27 with TRBJ2-1; 8 bases match TRBD2. This CDR3 spans 18 amino acids. In germline, CDR1 is MNHEY, CDR2 SMNVEV (reference sequence). V was pared by 0 bases and J by 8 bases, with 15 bases of the junction left unmatched. The CDR3 spells CASSLSDVRGAGVHEQFF. The CDR3 DNA follows: TGTGCCAGCAGTTTATCGGACGTTAGAGGAGCGGGAGTGCATGAGCAGTTCTTC.

The rearrangement uses TRBV29-1 and TRBJ1-1; D is uncertain. CDR3 size: 12 residues. The ends were cut back, 5 bases at V and 2 bases at J, with 9 bases in the middle. Germline V gives CDR1 SQVTM, CDR2 ANQGSEA. This CDR3 reads CSVIGVNTEAFF. CDR3 bases: TGCAGCGTTATCGGTGTTAACACTGAAGCTTTCTTT.

This clone was seen only a few times. The rearrangement joins TRBV28 to TRBJ2-7; 14 bases are shared with TRBD2. CDR3 length equals 17 residues. Germline V CDR1 and CDR2: MDHEN, SYDVKM. V was clipped by 5 bases and J by 6 bases; unmatched bases: 12. CDR3 coding DNA: TGTGCCAGCAGTCCGTCGGTTGGACTAGCGGGAGGTCGCGAGCAGTACTTC. Translated, it gives CASSPSVGLAGGREQYF.

The chain has TRBV7-9 and TRBJ1-5; 7 nucleotides match TRBD1. This CDR3 comprises 14 residues. Trimming removed 5 bases from V and 6 bases from J; junction bases left unmatched: 7. Germline values: CDR1 SEHNR, CDR2 FQNEAQ (reference sequence). The CDR3 reads CASSPPGQPQPQHF. The CDR3 DNA follows: TGTGCCAGCAGCCCTCCGGGACAGCCTCAGCCCCAGCATTTT.

V usage is TRBV7-2 and J usage is TRBJ2-7; 12 positions match TRBD2. This CDR3 is built from 16 residues. The V gene's germline CDR1 is SGHTA and CDR2 FQGNSA. J was trimmed by 6 bases and V by 1 base; bases with no gene match: 7. DNA of the CDR3: TGTGCCAGCAGCTTAGTGGCTAGCGGGAGGGCCGGCGAGCAGTACTTC. Translated, it gives CASSLVASGRAGEQYF.

The chain recombines TRBV4-2 with TRBJ2-7; TRBD2 matches at 14 bases. The CDR3 loop spans 19 amino acids. The ends lost 3 bases at V and 3 bases at J; junction bases unmatched: 13. Germline V gives CDR1 LGHNA, CDR2 YNFKEQ. CDR3 amino acids: CASSHLSGTSGGSGYEQYF. Here the CDR3 DNA reads TGTGCCAGCAGCCATTTATCCGGGACTAGCGGGGGTTCAGGCTACGAGCAGTACTTC.

This chain connects TRBV6-5 to TRBJ1-1; D might be TRBD1 (6 bases). The CDR3 totals 15 residues. Germline-derived CDR1 and CDR2 are MNHEY and SVGAGI. Deletions cut 6 bases from V and 2 bases from J, with 16 bases between. In DNA form, the CDR3 reads TGTGCCAGCAGGGAGGACAGAGCCCCCAACACTGAAGCTTTCTTT. It yields the protein CASREDRAPNTEAFF.